This TCR beta chain was documented in a study of identifying expanded T cells in peripheral blood (dated by TCRdb to between 2018 and 2021). For the study in its entirety: Technical replicates were generated by sequencing separate aliquots of the same genomic DNA pool, and four replicates were compared pairwise. Overall study outcomes, separate from this receptor: The authors expected biological variance in healthy repertoires might increase further over much longer intervals such as months to years. Across all healthy-donor time intervals, the beta-binomial model significantly cut both the number of clones called differentially abundant and the false-positive rate. Between technical replicates the binomial model flagged roughly 1.1 differentially abundant clones, whereas over roughly 2 weeks the binomial model flagged about 15 and over approximately 4 weeks around 19. Across all healthy donors, variance in clone template counts between roughly 2-week samples was found to increase significantly with total template count.

No immune events, such as infections, were documented for the healthy donors during the collection period. Healthy-donor blood repertoires served as a training cohort to calibrate time-dependent variance in a beta-binomial model of T-cell clone differential abundance. The training cohort included around 10 healthy donors, of whom 3 were female and 7 were male. Donor ages ranged from about 29 to 65 years, with an average of roughly 40 years. Whole blood, obtained from a commercial supplier, was collected from each healthy donor at three time points spaced two weeks apart. For immunosequencing, genomic DNA was extracted from unsorted whole blood. CDR1 SQVTM and CDR2 ANQGSEA were looked up in the germline V gene. Deletion took 2 bases off V and 2 bases off J, with a span of 11 bases between the germline ends. The CDR3 has 14 amino acids, counting the end cysteine and phenylalanine. Only the CDR3 DNA is retained, 42 bases long and in frame from the first base.

The immunoSEQ Assay, which relies on bias-controlled multiplex PCR amplification of genomic DNA, was used to profile TCRbeta CDR3 regions. Per the authors' processing: To quantify the absolute abundance of each unique TCRbeta CDR3 region, the sequences were collapsed and filtered. Differential abundance was assessed using a binomial (Fisher-equivalent) model and a beta-binomial model in which time-dependent variance fitted from healthy donors was added. Clones with fewer than 5 combined templates were removed, and differential abundance was called for clones with a Benjamini-Hochberg FDR below 0.01. In the beta-binomial model, variance was expressed as a function of the total template count across the two samples, in the form v = (b*log(k)+a)^2. Entries here come from immuneACCESS through TCRdb and include only in-frame sequences with V and J called. Some clones fail to appear in such tables; in the studies checked, an unresolved V gene covers under half of the shortfall, and the cause of the remainder is unknown. Clonal size and the V and J genes are those of that table, whereas D and trimming came from the DNA. Across this sample there are about 81,000 clones, with 84% seen only once. Of the sample, about 20% is held by the ten largest clones.

For this clone: Its antigen is unknown. No much larger clone is present one base from it, and per-base qualities are unavailable.

The sequence came from a person between 18 and 70 years old in good health. Sequences were obtained from blood. The V and J segments used are TRBV29-1 and TRBJ2-3; matching of 5 bases hints at TRBD2 as the D gene. The CDR3 corresponds to CSVEQRIDTDTQYF. The DNA sequence is TGCAGCGTTGAACAGCGGATAGACACAGATACGCAGTATTTT.